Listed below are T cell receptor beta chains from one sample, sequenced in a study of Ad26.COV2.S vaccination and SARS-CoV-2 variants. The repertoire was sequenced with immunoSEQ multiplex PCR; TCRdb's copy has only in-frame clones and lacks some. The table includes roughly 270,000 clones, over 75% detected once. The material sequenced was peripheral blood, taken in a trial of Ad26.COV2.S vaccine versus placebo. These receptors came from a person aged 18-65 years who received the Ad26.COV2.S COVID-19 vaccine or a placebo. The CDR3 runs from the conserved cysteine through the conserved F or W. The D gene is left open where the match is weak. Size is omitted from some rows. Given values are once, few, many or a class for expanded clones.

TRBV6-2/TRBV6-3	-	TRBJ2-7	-	TGTGCCAGCAGTACGGGGGACGCCTACGAGCAGTACTTC	CASSTGDAYEQYF
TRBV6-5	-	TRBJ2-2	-	TGTGCCAGCAGTTACTCGATCGGGCAGATTCCCGGGGAGCTGTTTTTT	CASSYSIGQIPGELFF
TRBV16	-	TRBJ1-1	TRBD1	TGTGCCAGCAGCCAAGGGACAGGAGGTGAAGCTTTCTTT	CASSQGTGGEAFF
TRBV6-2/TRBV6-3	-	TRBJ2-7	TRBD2	TGTGCCAGCAGTGGTGACCGACTAGCGGGAGCCTACGAGCAGTACTTC	CASSGDRLAGAYEQYF
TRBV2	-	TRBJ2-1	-	TGTGCCAGCAGTAAGACCCTGGCTCCCTACAATGAGCAGTTCTTC	CASSKTLAPYNEQFF
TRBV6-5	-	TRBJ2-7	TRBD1	TGTGCCAGCAGTGACTCCGGGACAGGGGCCTACGAGCAGTACTTC	CASSDSGTGAYEQYF
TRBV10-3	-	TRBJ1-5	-	TGTGCCATCAGGTCGGGGGGCACAGGGAGCAATCAGCCCCAGCATTTT	CAIRSGGTGSNQPQHF
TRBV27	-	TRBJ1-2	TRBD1	TGTGCCAGCAGTTTATCGCCAAGGGCAGGGGGGGGCTACACCTTC	CASSLSPRAGGGYTF
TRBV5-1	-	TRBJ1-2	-	TGCGCCAGCAGCTTGGTCGGGCAGGGGAAGGATGGCTACACCTTC	CASSLVGQGKDGYTF
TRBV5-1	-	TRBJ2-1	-	TGCGCCAGCAGCTTGAGGCAGACCGCCTACAATGAGCAGTTCTTC	CASSLRQTAYNEQFF
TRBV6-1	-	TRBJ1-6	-	TGTGCCAGCAGTGCCATTGTGGACAATGGAAGGGTGTCACCCCTCCACTTT	CASSAIVDNGRVSPLHF
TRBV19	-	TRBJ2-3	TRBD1	TGTGCCAGTAGTGTCAACCGGGACAGAGACACAGATACGCAGTATTTT	CASSVNRDRDTDTQYF
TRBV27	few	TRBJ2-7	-	TGTGCCAGCAGTTTTAAGGGTGAAGGTTACGAGCAGTACTTC	CASSFKGEGYEQYF
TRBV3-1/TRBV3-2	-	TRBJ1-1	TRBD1	TGTGCCAGCAGCCAAGTGTCACAGGGGGCTGAAGCTTTCTTT	CASSQVSQGAEAFF
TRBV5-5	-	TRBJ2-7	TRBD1	TGTGCCAGCAGCCCCCTGAGGGGGCCCGATTTCTACGAGCAGTACTTC	CASSPLRGPDFYEQYF
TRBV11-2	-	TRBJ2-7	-	TGTGCCAGCAGCCAGGGGCACCCCTTGAACGAGCAGTACTTC	CASSQGHPLNEQYF
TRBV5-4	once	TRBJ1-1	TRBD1	TGTGCCAGCAGCTTGTCGTGGGACTCCCGACAGGGGATCTTT	CASSLSWDSRQGIF
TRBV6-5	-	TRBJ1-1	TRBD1	TGTGCCAGCAGGGGGACAGGGCACACTGAAGCTTTCTTT	CASRGTGHTEAFF
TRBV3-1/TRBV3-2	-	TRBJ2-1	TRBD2	TGTGCCAGCAGCCAAGCGCGGGAGGGTCTCAATGAGCAGTTCTTC	CASSQAREGLNEQFF
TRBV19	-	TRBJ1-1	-	TGTGCCAGTCCCGTCGGGGAAGCTTTCTTT	CASPVGEAFF
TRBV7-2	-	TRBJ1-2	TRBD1	TGTGCCAGCAGCTCGTTTTTGCAGACAGGGGGGTTCGGTGGCTACACCTTC	CASSSFLQTGGFGGYTF